The 15 T cell receptor beta chains below were found in one sample sequenced in a study of memory B cells and T cells in multiple sclerosis. Only in-frame clones appear in the TCRdb table, and some are missing; sequencing was by immunoSEQ multiplex PCR. The table lists 15,000 or so clones, roughly three quarters of them singletons. The sample was memory (CD45RO+) CD4+ T cells from blood. The receptors were sampled from a human donor with multiple sclerosis.

This clone was detected only a few times. The rearrangement joins TRBV5-4 to TRBJ2-1; no reliable D call. CDR1 SGHNT and CDR2 YYREEE come from the germline V gene (reference sequence). The CDR3 loop spans 14 amino acids. V was clipped by 2 bases and J by 5 bases, with 11 bases between them. The CDR3 DNA sequence: TGTGCCAGCAGCTTTGGATGGGCGAACAATGAGCAGTTCTTC. Its translation: CASSFGWANNEQFF.

This clone showed up just a few times. The chain is built from TRBV7-6 and TRBJ2-1; the D is unclear. This CDR3 is 13 amino acids long. Germline V gives CDR1 SGHVS, CDR2 FNYEAQ. With 1 base removed from V and 4 bases from J, the gap between germline ends came to 5 bases. CDR3 residues: CASSLDTYNEQFF. In nucleotides, the CDR3 is TGTGCCAGCAGCTTAGACACATACAATGAGCAGTTCTTC.

The V and J genes are TRBV6-5 and TRBJ1-1; D gene ambiguous. Germline CDR1 is MNHEY and CDR2 is SVGAGI. The CDR3 covers 13 residues. V shed 6 bases and J shed 9 bases, with 17 bases lying between them. DNA of the CDR3: TGTGCCAGCAGCCCTCCCGGGGTACCGAAAGCTTTCTTT. It specifies CASSPPGVPKAFF.

The chain combines TRBV5-1 with TRBJ1-5; D is ambiguous. This CDR3 contains 14 residues. The germline gives CDR1 SGHRS, CDR2 YFSETQ. V was trimmed by 1 base and J by 7 bases, leaving 12 bases between them. CDR3 region: CASSLRRERQPQHF. The CDR3 nucleotides read TGCGCCAGCAGCTTGCGGAGGGAGCGGCAGCCCCAGCATTTT.

The J gene is TRBJ2-1, the V gene TRBV6-5; D is possibly TRBD1 (6 bases). CDR1 MNHEY and CDR2 SVGAGI come from the germline V gene. The CDR3 has 15 residues. The ends were cut back, 2 bases at V and 3 bases at J, with 11 bases in the middle. CDR3 bases: TGTGCCAGCAGTTACCAGGGGAAGGGCTACAATGAGCAGTTCTTC. It translates to CASSYQGKGYNEQFF.

This clone was recorded a few times. The chain couples TRBV6-6 to TRBJ2-7; 12 positions match TRBD1. Germline assignment: CDR1 MNHNY and CDR2 SVGAGI (reference sequence). The CDR3 contains 15 residues. V was pared by 5 bases and J by 7 bases, with 9 bases of the junction left unmatched. The CDR3 coding sequence is TGTGCCAGCAGTCCCCCGGGACAGGGGGCAAAAGAGCAGTACTTC. Its translation: CASSPPGQGAKEQYF.

This clone has just one count. This chain uses TRBV27 with TRBJ2-7; the D gene is possibly TRBD2 (7 bases). Germline CDR1 is MNHEY and CDR2 is SMNVEV (reference sequence). The length of the CDR3 is 15 residues. Trimming left V 4 bases short and J 3 bases short, with 16 bases between. The CDR3, as DNA: TGTGCCAGCAGTTGGGGACAAGGGAGGGACTACGAGCAGTACTTC. This gives the protein CASSWGQGRDYEQYF.

The J gene is TRBJ2-1, the V gene TRBV2; 7 bases align to TRBD2. The V and J ends lost 7 bases and 1 base, in that order; junction bases with no gene match: 7. The CDR3 totals 15 residues. Per germline, CDR1 SNHLY and CDR2 FYNNEI. The CDR3 loop reads CASTNGGTSYNEQFF. CDR3 coding DNA: TGTGCCAGCACGAACGGGGGGACGTCCTACAATGAGCAGTTCTTC.

This chain uses TRBV19 with TRBJ1-2; 7 nucleotides line up with TRBD1. The germline V gene has CDR1 LNHDA and CDR2 SQIVND (reference sequence). The CDR3 extends over 13 amino acids. V was clipped by 5 bases and J by 7 bases; unmatched bases: 7. The CDR3 bases are TGTGCCAGTAGTCGACAGGGTAGCTCTGGCTACACCTTC. It encodes CASSRQGSSGYTF.

The table lists this clone with a few counts. The chain has TRBV28 and TRBJ1-3; no definite D call. This CDR3 spans 13 amino acids. Trimming took 3 bases from V and 4 from J, leaving 7 bases between them. CDR1 and CDR2 (germline): MDHEN, SYDVKM. CDR3 sequence reads: CASSFGLGNTIYF. The CDR3 DNA is TGTGCCAGCAGTTTTGGCCTCGGAAACACCATATATTTT.

This clone was picked up one time. CDR3: CASSLRGLGGETQYF. CDR3 nucleotides: TGCGCCAGCAGCTTGAGAGGATTGGGGGGGGAGACCCAGTACTTC. V and J are TRBV5-1 and TRBJ2-5, with 7 positions matching TRBD2. The J segment lost 5 bases and the V segment lost 1 base, leaving 8 bases of the junction unmatched. Germline V gene lookup returns CDR1 SGHRS and CDR2 YFSETQ. The CDR3 consists of 15 residues.

This chain connects TRBV25-1 to TRBJ1-6; TRBD1 matches at 9 bases. The V and J ends lost 3 bases and 8 bases, in that order; junction bases with no gene match: 2. The CDR3 is 14 residues long. Germline V lookup: CDR1 MGHDK, CDR2 SYGVNS. The CDR3 spells CASSEGTGYSPLHF. The DNA for the CDR3 is TGTGCCAGCAGTGAGGGGACAGGGTATTCACCCCTCCACTTT.

This chain connects TRBV5-1 to TRBJ1-6; maybe TRBD1 (5 bases). The CDR3 extends over 14 amino acids. The V gene lost 8 bases and the J gene lost 8 bases, with 17 bases spanning the gap. Germline assignment: CDR1 SGHRS and CDR2 YFSETQ. This chain's CDR3 is CASSNGGFDSPLHF. CDR3 nucleotides: TGCGCCAGTTCTAACGGGGGATTCGATTCACCCCTCCACTTT.

The chain links TRBV4-1 to TRBJ2-7; 7 bases line up with TRBD1. CDR1 is MGHRA and CDR2 is YSYEKL in the germline V gene. The junction had 8 bases not matched to a gene; V was cut back by 4 bases and J by 2 bases. CDR3 length: 15 residues. The CDR3 sequence is CASSRDSTGAYEQYF. In nucleotides, the CDR3 is TGCGCCAGCAGCCGGGACAGTACAGGAGCCTACGAGCAGTACTTC.

The V gene is TRBV7-6, the J gene TRBJ2-5; no clear D gene. Trimming cost V 6 bases and J 2 bases, with 4 bases left between them. This CDR3 contains 11 residues. Germline V CDR1 and CDR2: SGHVS, FNYEAQ. The CDR3 protein is CASRLQETQYF. In DNA, the CDR3 is TGTGCCAGCAGACTACAAGAGACCCAGTACTTC.